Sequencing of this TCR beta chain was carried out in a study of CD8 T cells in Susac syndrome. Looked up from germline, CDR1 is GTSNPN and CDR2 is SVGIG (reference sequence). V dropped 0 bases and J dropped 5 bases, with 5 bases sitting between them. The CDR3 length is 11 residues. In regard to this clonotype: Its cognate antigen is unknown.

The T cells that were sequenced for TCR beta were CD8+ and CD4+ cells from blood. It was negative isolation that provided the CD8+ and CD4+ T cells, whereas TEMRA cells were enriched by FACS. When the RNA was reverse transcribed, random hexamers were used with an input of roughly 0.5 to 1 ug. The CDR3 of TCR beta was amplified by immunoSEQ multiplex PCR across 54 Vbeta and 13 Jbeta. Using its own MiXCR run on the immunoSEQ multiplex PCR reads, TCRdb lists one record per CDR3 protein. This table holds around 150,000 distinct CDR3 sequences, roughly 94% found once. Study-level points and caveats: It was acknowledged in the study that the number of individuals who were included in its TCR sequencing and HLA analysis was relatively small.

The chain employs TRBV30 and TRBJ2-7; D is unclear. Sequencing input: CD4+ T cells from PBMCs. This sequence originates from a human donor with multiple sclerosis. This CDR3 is CAWSVSHEQYF. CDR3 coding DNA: TGTGCCTGGAGTGTTTCTCACGAGCAGTACTTC. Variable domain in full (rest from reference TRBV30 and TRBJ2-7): SQTIHQWPATLVQPVGSPLSLECTVEGTSNPNLYWYRQAAGRGLQLLFYSVGIGQISSEVPQNLSASRPQDRQFILSSKKLLLSDSGFYLCAWSVSHEQYFGPGTRLTVT.